This T cell receptor (beta chain) was documented in a study of regulatory T cells in long-lasting Graves disease. Study observations and caveats: Newly diagnosed patients had higher TCR diversity than persistent Graves' patients did.

CDR3 regions were amplified by Arm-PCR using iRepertoire HTBI primers to build TCR beta libraries. TCRdb independently ran MiXCR on the multiplex PCR reads; one entry per CDR3 protein. This table holds approximately 300,000 distinct CDR3 sequences, 15% to 20% found once. This clonotype was picked up many times. Antigen specificity is unknown. The CDR3 is 14 amino acids. Trimming removed 5 bases from V and 1 base from J, with 8 bases in between. Time point meaning: newly diagnosed GD, antithyroid drugs for less than 3 months. The TCR library was made from RNA extracted from PBMCs. The receptor was isolated from a female donor with Graves disease. This sequence joins TRBV12-3 or TRBV12-4 and TRBJ2-2, with D possibly being TRBD2 (5 bases). The starting material was peripheral blood mononuclear cells (PBMCs), obtained at new diagnosis, from a patient treated with antithyroid drugs. The CDR3 region is CASSPRGNTGELFF. CDR3 nucleotide sequence: TGTGCCAGCAGTCCCCGGGGGAACACCGGGGAGCTGTTTTTT.